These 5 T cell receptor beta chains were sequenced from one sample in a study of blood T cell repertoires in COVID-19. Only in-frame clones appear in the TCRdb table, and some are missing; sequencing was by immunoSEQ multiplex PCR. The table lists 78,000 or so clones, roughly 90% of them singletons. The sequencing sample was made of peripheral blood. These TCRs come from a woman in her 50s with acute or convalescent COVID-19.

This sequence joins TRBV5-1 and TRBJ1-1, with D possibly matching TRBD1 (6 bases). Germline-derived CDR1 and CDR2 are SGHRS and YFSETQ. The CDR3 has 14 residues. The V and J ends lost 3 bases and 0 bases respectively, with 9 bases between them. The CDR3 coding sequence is TGCGCCAGCAGCTCCGGGACACTGAACACTGAAGCTTTCTTT. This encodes CASSSGTLNTEAFF.

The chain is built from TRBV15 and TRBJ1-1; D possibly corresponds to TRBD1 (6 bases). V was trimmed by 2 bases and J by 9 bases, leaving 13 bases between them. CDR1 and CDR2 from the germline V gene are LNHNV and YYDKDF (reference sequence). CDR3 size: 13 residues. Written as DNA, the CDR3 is TGTGCCACCAGCAGACCGGGGACACCCAAAGCTTTCTTT. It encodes CATSRPGTPKAFF.

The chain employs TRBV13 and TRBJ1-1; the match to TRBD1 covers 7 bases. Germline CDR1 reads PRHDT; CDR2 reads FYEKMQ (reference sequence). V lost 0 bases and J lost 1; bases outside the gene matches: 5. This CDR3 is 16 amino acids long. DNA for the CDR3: TGTGCCAGCAGCTTAGGTTCCTGGACAGGGAACACTGAAGCTTTCTTT. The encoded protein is CASSLGSWTGNTEAFF.

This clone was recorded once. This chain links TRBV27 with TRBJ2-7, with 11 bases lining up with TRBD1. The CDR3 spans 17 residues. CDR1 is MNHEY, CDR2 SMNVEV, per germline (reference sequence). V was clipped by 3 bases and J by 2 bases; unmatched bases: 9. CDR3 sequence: CASSLGYGTGGTYEQYF. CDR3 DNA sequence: TGTGCCAGCAGTTTGGGATATGGGACAGGGGGAACCTACGAGCAGTACTTC.

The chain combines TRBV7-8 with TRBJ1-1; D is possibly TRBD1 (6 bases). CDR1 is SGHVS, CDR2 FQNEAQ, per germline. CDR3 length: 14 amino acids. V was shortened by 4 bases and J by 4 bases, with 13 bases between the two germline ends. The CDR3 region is CASSSTGQSTEAFF. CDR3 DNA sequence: TGTGCCAGCAGCTCTACCGGACAGAGCACTGAAGCTTTCTTT.